This TCR beta chain was captured by sequencing in a study of OX40 agonist ivuxolimab in advanced cancers. Across the whole study: Age averaged about 66 years (range roughly 20 to 90), and about 86% were male. Past anti-PD-1, anti-PD-L1 or anti-CTLA-4 therapy was accepted, and 30% to 50% had received some. Study conclusions and caveats: The expanded peripheral T cells' antigen specificity was not determined.

The assay was immunoSEQ multiplex PCR, and TCRdb's table has in-frame clones only and misses some. This table has 80,000 to 130,000 clones, about nine tenths appearing once. On this clone itself: The antigen is not known.

The trim removed 1 base at V and 2 bases at J, leaving 4 bases unmatched. Looked up from germline, CDR1 is SGHTA and CDR2 is FQGNSA. This CDR3 is built from 15 residues. The receptor was derived from an adult with an advanced solid tumor such as melanoma, head and neck, liver or kidney cancer. This material consisted of CD4+ or CD8+ T cells sorted from blood, taken in a trial of the OX40 agonist ivuxolimab. The J gene is TRBJ2-7, the V gene TRBV7-2, with 8 bases aligning to TRBD2. The CDR3, as DNA: TGTGCCAGCAGCTTAGGGAGCGGGGGAGCCTACGAGCAGTACTTC. Encoded protein: CASSLGSGGAYEQYF.